This T cell receptor (beta chain) comes out of a study of blood T cell repertoires in COVID-19. Study background: Some COVID-19 samples were acute and others convalescent; all came from the United States, Italy and Spain. Nucleic acid was either cDNA or gDNA, and it came from T cells, B-cell-depleted T cells, or PBMCs.

Note on this clone: A junction end diverges from the germline sequence, so it may reflect a read error.

In the authors' workflow: Amplifying reference gene primers gave estimates of nucleated cell counts. The data were produced by immunoSEQ multiplex PCR, yet TCRdb's version contains in-frame clones alone and is incomplete. D and trimming come from the DNA, and the V and J calls and clone size come from that table. In the table there are some 120,000 clones, around 83% of which are singletons. The TCR sequence derives from a man aged 60 to 75 with acute or convalescent COVID-19. Sequencing was done on a sample of peripheral blood.

In nucleotides, the CDR3 is TGTGCCAGCAGTTTAACAGGGGGACAGCTAAAGCCCTACTTC. It is translated as CASSLTGGQLKPYF. The chain has TRBV28 and TRBJ1-2; 8 bases fit TRBD1. The CDR3 totals 14 residues. In germline, CDR1 is MDHEN, CDR2 SYDVKM.